The next 30 T cell receptor beta chains were all read from a single sample in a study of T cells in Graves' hyperthyroidism and ophthalmopathy. The investigators amplified TCR beta CDR3 regions from RNA transcripts. With the HTBI primer set, the TCR CDR3 went through a first round of RT-PCR. From the multiplex PCR reads, TCRdb called clonotypes with MiXCR, one entry per CDR3 protein. The sample lists 700,000 or so distinct CDR3 sequences; roughly 17% were seen once. Sequencing input: blood. The receptors were sampled from a man between 18 and 35 years old with Graves' hyperthyroidism.

This clonotype was detected a few times. The rearrangement joins TRBV6-1 to TRBJ2-1; D unresolved. Germline values: CDR1 MNHNS, CDR2 SASEGT. This CDR3 has 13 amino acids. V lost 11 bases to trimming and J lost 6 bases, with 17 bases between them. CDR3 sequence reads: CASRPRSINEQFF. Written as DNA, the CDR3 is TGTGCCTCCAGACCACGTTCTATCAATGAGCAGTTCTTC.

This chain uses TRBV28 with TRBJ1-5; D is unclear. Germline V gene data show CDR1 as MDHEN and CDR2 as SYDVKM. The length of the CDR3 is 15 residues. V was shortened by 7 bases and J by 6 bases, with 19 bases between the two germline ends. CDR3 nucleotide sequence: TGTGCCAGCACCCTTCCGGGGAACCGGCCTCAGCCCCAGCATTTT. This gives the protein CASTLPGNRPQPQHF.

This clonotype appeared many times. The V call is TRBV12-5, the J call TRBJ2-1; 8 bases agree with TRBD1. Germline V lookup: CDR1 LGHNT, CDR2 FRNRAP. The V and J ends lost 0 bases and 3 bases, in that order; junction bases with no gene match: 13. This CDR3 has 19 amino acids. The CDR3 protein is CASGLVRTGPYSIYNEQFF. The CDR3 DNA is TGTGCTAGTGGTTTGGTCCGGACAGGGCCTTATTCTATCTACAATGAGCAGTTCTTC.

The chain employs TRBV11-3 and TRBJ2-2; 10 bases agree with TRBD2. The CDR3 sequence is 15 residues long. Germline V lookup: CDR1 SGHNT, CDR2 YENEEA. V trimming: 5 bases; J trimming: 6 bases; junction bases outside the gene matches: 6. This CDR3 reads CASSPSLAGAGELFF. The CDR3 bases are TGTGCCAGCAGCCCATCGCTAGCGGGAGCCGGGGAGCTGTTTTTT.

The chain joins TRBV29-1 to TRBJ2-5; tentatively, D is TRBD1 (6 bases). Germline values: CDR1 SQVTM, CDR2 ANQGSEA. The CDR3 has 11 amino acids. CDR3 loop: CTAGVGETQYF. CDR3 DNA sequence: TGCACTGCAGGGGTGGGAGAGACCCAGTACTTC.

This clonotype was counted between two and nine times. This chain links TRBV2 with TRBJ1-5; D unresolved. The V gene's germline CDR1 is SNHLY and CDR2 FYNNEI. This CDR3 has 13 residues. V was shortened by 2 bases and J by 5 bases, with 7 bases between the two germline ends. In nucleotides, the CDR3 is TGTGCCAGCAGTGAATGGAGCGATCAGCCCCAGCATTTT. Amino acid sequence: CASSEWSDQPQHF.

Only a few counts were recorded for this clonotype. The chain joins TRBV12-3 or TRBV12-4 to TRBJ1-2; no reliable D call. CDR3 length: 15 amino acids. Trimming pared 4 bases from V and 5 bases from J, leaving 17 bases between. In nucleotides, the CDR3 is TGTGCCAGCAGTTCCCCCGCGGATTTTGCGTATGGCTACACCTTC. Amino acids: CASSSPADFAYGYTF.

Only a few counts were recorded for this clonotype. The chain uses TRBV19 and TRBJ1-2; D call uncertain. CDR3 size: 13 residues. Germline CDR1 reads LNHDA; CDR2 reads SQIVND (reference sequence). V gave up 9 bases and J gave up 0 bases, with 11 bases separating them. The DNA for the CDR3 is TGTGCCAGCCTGGACTGGGCTAACTATGGCTACACCTTC. Residues: CASLDWANYGYTF.

This clonotype was picked up a small number of times. The chain combines TRBV28 with TRBJ2-7; unclear D gene. Germline V CDR1 and CDR2: MDHEN, SYDVKM. The CDR3 length is 11 residues. V lost 6 bases and J lost 7, with 10 bases in between. The CDR3 is CASREMREQYF. CDR3 coding DNA: TGTGCCAGCAGGGAGATGCGAGAGCAGTACTTC.

On this clonotype: One base away lies a much larger clone, so this may be a sequencing read error. V usage is TRBV2 and J usage is TRBJ1-3, with 8 bases identical to TRBD1. The CDR3 has 14 amino acids. Germline V gene data show CDR1 as SNHLY and CDR2 as FYNNEI. Trimming cost V 5 bases and J 0 bases; bases outside gene matches: 0. The CDR3 region is CASSQGASGNTIYF. The CDR3 nucleotides are TGTGCCAGCAGTCAGGGGGCCTCTGGAAACACCATATATTTT.

The chain links TRBV12-3 or TRBV12-4 to TRBJ1-3; D call uncertain. The CDR3 runs to 13 residues. Trimming left V 8 bases short and J 2 bases short, with 10 bases between. The CDR3 DNA follows: TGTGCCAGCGGAGGACGGACTGGAAACACCATATATTTT. It codes for CASGGRTGNTIYF.

The rearrangement links TRBV19 to TRBJ2-2; D not certain. The CDR3 runs to 13 residues. Looked up from germline, CDR1 is LNHDA and CDR2 is SQIVND (reference sequence). Trimming removed 3 bases from V and 4 bases from J, with 6 bases in between. The CDR3 reads CASSMVGTGELFF. The CDR3, as DNA: TGTGCCAGTAGTATGGTTGGCACCGGGGAGCTGTTTTTT.

This clonotype showed up just a few times. The gene calls are TRBV18 and TRBJ1-5; D not certain. The CDR3 spans 17 residues. Trimming shortened V by 3 bases and J by 0 bases, and 15 bases separated the two germline ends. Germline assignment: CDR1 KGHSH and CDR2 LQKENI. The CDR3: CASSPNSVVYSNQPQHF. The DNA for the CDR3 is TGTGCCAGCTCACCGAATTCGGTAGTTTATAGCAATCAGCCCCAGCATTTT.

This clonotype was counted a few times. V gene TRBV28 combines with J gene TRBJ1-4; D gene uncertain. Germline lookup yields CDR1 MDHEN and CDR2 SYDVKM. V was pared by 4 bases and J by 6 bases, with 18 bases between. The CDR3 is 16 amino acids. In DNA, the CDR3 is TGTGCCAGCAGTTCCCTCGGGGTGGGTAGAGATGAAAAACTGTTTTTT. The encoded protein is CASSSLGVGRDEKLFF.

The J gene is TRBJ2-7, the V gene TRBV7-2; 10 nucleotides match TRBD2. The germline gives CDR1 SGHTA, CDR2 FQGNSA. This CDR3 has 19 amino acids. With V trimmed by 4 bases and J by 0 bases, 15 bases remained unmatched. Here the CDR3 DNA reads TGTGCCAGCAGCTCGAAGGTCGGTAGCGGGAGGCGTCGCTCCTACGAGCAGTACTTC. It yields the protein CASSSKVGSGRRRSYEQYF.

The chain is built from TRBV9 and TRBJ2-6, with 9 bases fitting TRBD2. V was clipped by 3 bases and J by 4 bases; unmatched bases: 5. Germline V gene lookup returns CDR1 SGDLS and CDR2 YYNGEE. The CDR3 is 16 residues long. This CDR3 reads CASSALAGAGANVLTF. CDR3 in DNA: TGTGCCAGCAGCGCCTTAGCGGGAGCGGGGGCCAACGTCCTGACTTTC.

This chain joins TRBV20-1 and TRBJ2-1, with 11 positions matching TRBD2. V dropped 0 bases and J dropped 0; count of bases not matched to a gene: 13. Germline-derived CDR1 and CDR2 are DFQATT and SNEGSKA (reference sequence). The CDR3 sequence is 20 residues long. The CDR3 sequence is CSARDLLAGGQRSSYNEQFF. Here the CDR3 DNA reads TGCAGTGCTAGAGATTTATTAGCGGGAGGGCAACGGAGCTCCTACAATGAGCAGTTCTTC.

This clonotype was recorded many times. The chain has TRBV18 and TRBJ2-7; tentatively, D is TRBD2 (5 bases). CDR1 is KGHSH and CDR2 is LQKENI in the germline V gene. Trimming cost V 5 bases and J 5 bases, with 10 bases left between them. The CDR3 sequence is 12 residues long. Here the CDR3 DNA reads TGTGCCAGCTCAGGATCGGGGAACGAGCAGTACTTC. Translating it yields CASSGSGNEQYF.

With regard to this clonotype: A much larger clone differs by one base, so this may be a read error. The rearrangement links TRBV28 to TRBJ2-7, with a tentative D call TRBD1 (6 bases). V lost 5 bases, J lost 6 bases, and 14 bases lay in between. Germline V gene lookup returns CDR1 MDHEN and CDR2 SYDVKM. This CDR3 contains 13 residues. CDR3 residues: CASSSRGVCEQYF. The CDR3 DNA reads TGTGCCAGCAGTAGCAGGGGAGTCTGCGAGCAGTACTTC.

This clonotype was observed many times. The gene calls are TRBV3-1 and TRBJ1-1; D is perhaps TRBD1 (5 bases). The CDR3 is 14 amino acids. The germline CDR1 and CDR2 sequences are LGHDT and YNNKEL (reference sequence). V lost 1 base and J lost 4, with 10 bases in between. CDR3 protein: CASSQAGGGTEAFF. CDR3 nucleotide sequence: TGTGCCAGCAGCCAAGCCGGGGGGGGCACTGAAGCTTTCTTT.

V usage is TRBV7-8 and J usage is TRBJ2-5; D call uncertain. This CDR3 contains 15 residues. Germline V gene lookup returns CDR1 SGHVS and CDR2 FQNEAQ. V was cut by 2 bases and J by 2 bases, with 12 bases left in between. CDR3 sequence reads: CASSLIGGPQETQYF. CDR3 coding DNA: TGTGCCAGCAGCTTAATTGGCGGACCACAAGAGACCCAGTACTTC.

A few counts support this clonotype. The V call is TRBV7-2, the J call TRBJ2-7; D is ambiguous. CDR1 is SGHTA, CDR2 FQGNSA, per germline. V lost 0 bases and J 0 bases, leaving 6 bases between the germline ends. This CDR3 spans 14 amino acids. CDR3 protein: CASSLAHVSYEQYF. CDR3 sequence (DNA): TGTGCCAGCAGCTTAGCACACGTCTCCTACGAGCAGTACTTC.

This clonotype was seen many times. The chain combines TRBV5-1 with TRBJ2-1; 7 bases line up with TRBD2. Germline V CDR1 and CDR2: SGHRS, YFSETQ. V shed 2 bases and J 6 bases; nucleotides not matched to a gene: 8. This CDR3 comprises 15 residues. In DNA form, the CDR3 reads TGCGCCAGCAGCTTCCTGGCGGGAGAAGGCAATGAGCAGTTCTTC. This codes for CASSFLAGEGNEQFF.

This chain joins TRBV3-2 and TRBJ2-1; the table's D call of TRBD1 was not tested on the DNA. TRBV3-2 is a listed pseudogene. The CDR3 is made up of 16 amino acids. Here the CDR3 reads CASSQEFRDSYNEQFF. CDR3 DNA sequence: TGTGCCAGCAGCCAAGAATTCAGGGATTCCTACAATGAGCAGTTCTTC.

This clonotype was seen at least ten times. This rearrangement joins TRBV12-3 or TRBV12-4 to TRBJ1-2; D unresolved. V gave up 5 bases and J gave up 2 bases, with 18 bases separating them. The CDR3 runs 16 residues. The DNA of the CDR3 is TGTGCCAGCAGTCCTACCGGGGAAGACGTCAACTATGGCTACACCTTC. It is translated as CASSPTGEDVNYGYTF.

This clonotype appeared a few times. V is TRBV6-5 and J is TRBJ2-1, with 7 bases lining up with TRBD2. After removal of 2 bases from V and 8 bases from J, the junction contained 6 bases not matched to a gene. Germline-derived CDR1 and CDR2 are MNHEY and SVGAGI. The CDR3 contains 14 residues. The CDR3 sequence: CASSYGRGPHEQFF. CDR3 nucleotide sequence: TGTGCCAGCAGTTACGGGAGGGGCCCCCATGAGCAGTTCTTC.

The sample holds a few counts of this clonotype. The chain uses TRBV18 and TRBJ2-7, with D tentatively TRBD1 (6 bases). The CDR3 has 15 residues. V lost 2 bases, J lost 4 bases, and 15 bases lay in between. Germline V CDR1 and CDR2: KGHSH, LQKENI. CDR3 loop: CASSPGAGEPYEQYF. DNA of the CDR3: TGTGCCAGCTCACCAGGCGCAGGGGAACCTTACGAGCAGTACTTC.

The chain joins TRBV10-3 to TRBJ2-2; D possibly corresponds to TRBD1 (5 bases). Germline-derived CDR1 and CDR2 are ENHRY and SYGVKD. Deletions cut 9 bases from V and 3 bases from J, with 11 bases between. The CDR3 length is 13 residues. The CDR3, as DNA: TGTGCCATTAACCAGGGCGACACCGGGGAGCTGTTTTTT. Protein product: CAINQGDTGELFF.

The table lists this clonotype with many counts. The chain carries TRBV28 and TRBJ2-3; D unclear. CDR1 MDHEN and CDR2 SYDVKM come from the germline V gene. V shed 6 bases and J shed 3 bases, with 7 bases lying between them. This CDR3 is 12 amino acids long. The CDR3 protein is CASSLTTDTQYF. Here the CDR3 DNA reads TGTGCCAGCAGCTTAACGACAGATACGCAGTATTTT.

The rearrangement links TRBV29-1 to TRBJ1-2; 7 positions agree with TRBD1. The CDR3 spans 12 residues. Germline V gene data show CDR1 as SQVTM and CDR2 as ANQGSEA. V lost 6 bases, J lost 2 bases, and 3 bases stayed unmatched. CDR3 bases: TGCAGCGTGGGACAGCTGAACTATGGCTACACCTTC. Translation gives CSVGQLNYGYTF.